This TCR beta chain was profiled in a study of CD8 T cells in ankylosing spondylitis (dated by TCRdb to the late 2010s). For context, the study as a whole: T cell receptor beta repertoires were profiled in healthy donors and ankylosing spondylitis patients so that disease-linked TCR variants could be found. Peripheral blood samples were taken, and synovial fluid was additionally collected from ankylosing spondylitis patients. The full study cohort comprised around 25 ankylosing spondylitis patients and 110 or so healthy donors. The research as a whole found: A TCR beta motif of about eight highly homologous amino acid variants appeared characteristic of blood from ankylosing spondylitis patients. A CD8+ phenotype was shown by the disease-linked clones, which were found at relatively low frequencies in peripheral blood. The disease-linked clones were reported as significantly enriched in matched synovial fluid samples from ankylosing spondylitis patients. Some motif variants were previously reported in synovial fluid and blood of reactive arthritis patients, suggesting common disease-initiation mechanisms.

Germline trimming: 4 bases from V, 4 bases from J; junction bases outside gene matches: 8. Its CDR3 holds 16 amino acids, cysteine through phenylalanine. CDR3 DNA is the only sequence kept; it has 48 bases, read in frame from the first base. CDR1 and CDR2, looked up from the germline V gene, are ENHRY and SYGVKD. Sequencing used an Illumina HiSeq 2500. Quantitative 5'-RACE with molecular barcodes was used to prepare TCR beta libraries. Under the source paper's analysis protocol: A new computational method, built on a probabilistic model of VDJ rearrangement, was used to identify disease-linked TCR variants. In TCRdb, the public reads were trimmed at Q25 with fastp and aligned with MiXCR, with productive beta chains retained. Each CDR3 protein gets just one entry, which takes the most common genes and DNA from the rows behind it. The V and J calls were determined by TCRdb, not by the authors. The sample contains about 330,000 distinct CDR3 sequences, 6.5% to 10% of them found a single time. The ten largest clones take up 13% to 15% of the sample.

This clonotype was counted only a few times. What antigen it recognizes has not been identified. The record has no base qualities; no much larger clone is one base away. The sequence was obtained from a male donor with ankylosing spondylitis. The V gene is TRBV10-3 and the J gene is TRBJ2-5, and TRBD2 aligns with 11 junction nucleotides. The sequenced material came from blood, either unsorted or a sorted T cell fraction (not recorded which). The CDR3 sequence is CAISVTQGLAGETQYF. The nucleotides read TGTGCCATCAGTGTTACTCAAGGACTAGCGGGAGAGACCCAGTACTTC.